Below are 2 T cell receptor beta chains sequenced from a single sample in a study of blood T cell repertoires in COVID-19. TCRdb's table, derived via immunoSEQ multiplex PCR, lists solely in-frame clones and lacks some. The sample includes roughly 100,000 clones, about four fifths seen only once; the top ten take around a tenth. Material for sequencing was peripheral blood. The receptors were sampled from a woman aged 80 or older with acute or convalescent COVID-19.

The chain employs TRBV4-3 and TRBJ2-3, with 7 bases lining up with TRBD2. Germline loops: CDR1 LGHNA, CDR2 YSLEER. This CDR3 has 17 residues. V was pared by 0 bases and J by 5 bases, with 11 bases of the junction left unmatched. CDR3 in amino acids: CASSQEIAGVPRDTQYF. The CDR3 nucleotides are TGCGCCAGCAGCCAAGAGATCGCGGGAGTCCCCCGAGATACGCAGTATTTT.

Comments on this clone: The same CDR3 is also encoded by other DNA sequences in this sample. V is TRBV5-1 and J is TRBJ2-7; D remains unclear. This CDR3 spans 13 amino acids. Looked up from germline, CDR1 is SGHRS and CDR2 is YFSETQ. V was cut by 5 bases and J by 1 base, with 10 bases left in between. The CDR3, as DNA: TGCGCCAGCAGTCTGGCAGGTTCCTACGAGCAGTACTTC. Amino acids: CASSLAGSYEQYF. Full variable domain (rest looked up from reference TRBV5-1 and TRBJ2-7): KAGVTQTPRYLIKTRGQQVTLSCSPISGHRSVSWYQQTPGQGLQFLFEYFSETQRNKGNFPGRFSGRQFSNSRSEMNVSTLELGDSALYLCASSLAGSYEQYFGPGTRLTVT.